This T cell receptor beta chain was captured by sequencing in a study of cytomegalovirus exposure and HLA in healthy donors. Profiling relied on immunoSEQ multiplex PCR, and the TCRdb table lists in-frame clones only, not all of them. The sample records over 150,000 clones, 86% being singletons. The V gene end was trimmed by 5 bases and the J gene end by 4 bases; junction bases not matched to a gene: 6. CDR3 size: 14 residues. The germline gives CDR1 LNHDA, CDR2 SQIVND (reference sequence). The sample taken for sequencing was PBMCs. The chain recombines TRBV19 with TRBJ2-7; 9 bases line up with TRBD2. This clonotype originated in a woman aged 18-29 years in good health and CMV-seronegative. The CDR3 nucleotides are TGTGCCAGTAGTTCGACTAGCGGACCTTACGAGCAGTACTTC. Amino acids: CASSSTSGPYEQYF.